The subject of this entry is one T cell receptor (beta chain). Its antigen is still unknown. This entry belongs to a study of cytomegalovirus exposure and HLA in healthy donors. Study-wide results and caveats: Reportedly, TCR beta sequences accurately predicted HLA-A and HLA-B alleles in most subjects.

The length of the CDR3 is 17 residues. V lost 2 bases, J lost 4 bases, and 13 bases stayed unmatched. The germline V gene has CDR1 SGHRS and CDR2 YFSETQ. Amplification used 60 Vbeta primers and 13 Jbeta primers. This table comes from immunoSEQ multiplex PCR, and its TCRdb copy is limited to in-frame clones, with some not included. Of about 93,000 clones in the sample, roughly 78% were seen once. Healthy bone marrow donors supplied every sample. The V gene is TRBV5-1, the J gene TRBJ1-2, with TRBD1 identical over 8 bases. This TCR came from a young man in good health and CMV-seronegative. Sequenced material: PBMCs. CDR3 amino acids: CASSFGTGRDSLYGYTF. The CDR3 DNA sequence: TGCGCCAGCAGCTTCGGGACAGGCCGCGACTCCCTCTATGGCTACACCTTC.